The TCR beta chain described here comes from a study of blood T cell repertoires in COVID-19. Seattle patient enrollment occurred during active infection, with longitudinal follow-up thereafter. Measured with immunoSEQ multiplex PCR; TCRdb has only the in-frame clones, and not every one. The data contain some 300,000 clones, 90% of them seen just once; the ten biggest clones take up around 5.8%. The specimen sequenced was peripheral blood. This TCR was recovered from a woman aged 45-59 years with COVID-19, enrolled during active disease.

The CDR3 protein is CASSGGTGNTGELFF. DNA for the CDR3: TGTGCCAGCAGCGGTGGGACAGGGAACACCGGGGAGCTGTTTTTT. V usage is TRBV5-4 and J usage is TRBJ2-2, with 8 bases aligning to TRBD1. This CDR3 spans 15 amino acids. V gave up 4 bases and J gave up 1 base; unmatched junction bases: 3. Per germline, CDR1 SGHNT and CDR2 YYREEE (reference sequence). The whole variable domain, filled in from reference TRBV5-4 and TRBJ2-2, reads ETGVTQSPTHLIKTRGQQVTLRCSSQSGHNTVSWYQQALGQGPQFIFQYYREEENGRGNFPPRFSGLQFPNYSSELNVNALELDDSALYLCASSGGTGNTGELFFGEGSRLTVL.